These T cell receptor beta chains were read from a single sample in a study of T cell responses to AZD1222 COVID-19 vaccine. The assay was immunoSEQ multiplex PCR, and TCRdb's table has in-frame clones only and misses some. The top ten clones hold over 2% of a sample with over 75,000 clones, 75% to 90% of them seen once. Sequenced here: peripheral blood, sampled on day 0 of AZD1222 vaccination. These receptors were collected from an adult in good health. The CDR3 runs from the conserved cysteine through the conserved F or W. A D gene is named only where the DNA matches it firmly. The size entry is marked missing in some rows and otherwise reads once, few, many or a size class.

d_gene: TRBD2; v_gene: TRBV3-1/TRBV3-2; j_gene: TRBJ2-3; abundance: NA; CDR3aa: CASSQRWLAGGTDTQYF; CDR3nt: TGTGCCAGCAGCCAGAGATGGCTAGCGGGAGGCACCGATACGCAGTATTTT
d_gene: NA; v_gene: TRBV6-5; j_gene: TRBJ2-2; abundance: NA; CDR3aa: CASSYISEYTGELFF; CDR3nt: TGTGCCAGCAGTTATATTAGCGAATACACCGGGGAGCTGTTTTTT
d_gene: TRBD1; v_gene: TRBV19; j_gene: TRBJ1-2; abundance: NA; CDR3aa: CASTKGQGPGYGYTF; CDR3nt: TGTGCCAGTACCAAGGGACAGGGGCCGGGGTATGGCTACACCTTC
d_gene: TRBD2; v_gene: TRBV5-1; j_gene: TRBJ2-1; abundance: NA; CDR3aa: CASSLAGGKSYEQFF; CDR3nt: TGCGCCAGCAGCTTGGCGGGGGGAAAGTCCTATGAGCAGTTCTTC
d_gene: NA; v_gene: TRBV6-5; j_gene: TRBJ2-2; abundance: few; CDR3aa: CASSYHTGELFF; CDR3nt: TGTGCCAGCAGTTACCACACCGGGGAGCTGTTTTTT
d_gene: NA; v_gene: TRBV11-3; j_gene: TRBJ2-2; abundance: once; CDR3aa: CASSLGEPTGELFF; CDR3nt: TGTGCCAGCAGCTTAGGGGAGCCGACCGGGGAGCTGTTTTTT
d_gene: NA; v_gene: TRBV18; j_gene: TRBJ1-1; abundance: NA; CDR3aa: CASSPSENTEAFF; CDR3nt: TGTGCCAGCTCACCGTCAGAGAACACTGAAGCTTTCTTT
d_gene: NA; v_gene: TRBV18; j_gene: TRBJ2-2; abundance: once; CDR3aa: CASSPLSGELFF; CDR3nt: TGTGCCAGCTCACCACTATCCGGGGAGCTGTTTTTT
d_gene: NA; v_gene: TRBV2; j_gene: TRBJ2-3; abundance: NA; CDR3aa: CASSDGGRDTQYF; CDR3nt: TGTGCCAGCAGTGATGGAGGGAGGGATACGCAGTATTTT
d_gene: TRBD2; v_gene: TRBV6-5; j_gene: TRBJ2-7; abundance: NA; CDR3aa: CASSSGLAGTYEQYF; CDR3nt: TGTGCCAGCAGCAGTGGGCTAGCGGGGACCTACGAGCAGTACTTC
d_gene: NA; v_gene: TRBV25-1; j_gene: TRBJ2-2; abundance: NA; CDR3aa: CASSETNTGELFF; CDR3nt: TGTGCCAGCAGTGAAACAAACACCGGGGAGCTGTTTTTT
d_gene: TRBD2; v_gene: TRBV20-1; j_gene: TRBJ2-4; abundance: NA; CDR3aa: CSASSSGGGIQYF; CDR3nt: TGCAGTGCTAGTTCTAGCGGGGGAGGTATTCAGTACTTC
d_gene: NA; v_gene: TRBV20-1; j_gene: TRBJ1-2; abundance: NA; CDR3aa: CSASSGNYGYTF; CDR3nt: TGCAGTGCTAGTTCGGGGAACTATGGCTACACCTTC
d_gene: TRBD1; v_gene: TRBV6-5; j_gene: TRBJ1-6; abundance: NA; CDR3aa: CASSYGTGVSPLHF; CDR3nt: TGTGCCAGCAGTTACGGGACAGGGGTTTCACCCCTCCACTTT
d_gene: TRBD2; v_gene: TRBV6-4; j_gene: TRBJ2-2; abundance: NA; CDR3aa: CASSDGTSGSSTGELFF; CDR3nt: TGTGCCAGCAGTGACGGGACTAGCGGGAGTAGCACCGGGGAGCTGTTTTTT
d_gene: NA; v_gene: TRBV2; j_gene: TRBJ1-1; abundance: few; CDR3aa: CASKSQGNTEAFF; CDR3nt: TGTGCCAGCAAGTCCCAGGGGAACACTGAAGCTTTCTTT
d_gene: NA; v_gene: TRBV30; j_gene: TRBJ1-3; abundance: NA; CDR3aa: CAWSVGNTIYF; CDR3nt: TGTGCCTGGAGTGTAGGAAACACCATATATTTT
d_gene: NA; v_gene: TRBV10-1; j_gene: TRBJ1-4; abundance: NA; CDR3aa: CASSAGTTNEKLFF; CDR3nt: TGCGCCAGCAGTGCCGGAACAACTAATGAAAAACTGTTTTTT
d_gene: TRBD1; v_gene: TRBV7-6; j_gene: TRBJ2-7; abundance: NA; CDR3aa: CASSLNGDSLYEQYF; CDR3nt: TGTGCCAGCAGCTTAAACGGGGACAGCCTCTACGAGCAGTACTTC
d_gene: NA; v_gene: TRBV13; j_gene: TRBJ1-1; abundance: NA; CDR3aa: CASSFRMNTEAFF; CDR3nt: TGTGCCAGCAGCTTTCGGATGAACACTGAAGCTTTCTTT
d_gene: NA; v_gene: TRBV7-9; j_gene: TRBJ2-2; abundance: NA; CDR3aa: CASSLQGTGELFF; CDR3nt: TGTGCCAGCAGCTTACAGGGAACCGGGGAGCTGTTTTTT
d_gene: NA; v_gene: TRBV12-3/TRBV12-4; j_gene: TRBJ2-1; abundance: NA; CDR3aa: CASSPQEYNEQFF; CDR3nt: TGTGCCAGCAGCCCTCAAGAGTACAATGAGCAGTTCTTC
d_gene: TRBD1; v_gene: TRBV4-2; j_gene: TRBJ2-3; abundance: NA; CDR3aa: CASSQVIQGQGLKDTQYF; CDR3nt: TGTGCCAGCAGCCAAGTTATTCAGGGACAGGGTCTAAAAGATACGCAGTATTTT
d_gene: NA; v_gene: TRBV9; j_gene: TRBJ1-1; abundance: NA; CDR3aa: CASSGGWLNTEAFF; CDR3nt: TGTGCCAGCAGCGGAGGGTGGTTGAACACTGAAGCTTTCTTT
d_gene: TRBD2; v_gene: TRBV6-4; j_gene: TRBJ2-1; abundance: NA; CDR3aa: CASSTGLENNEQFF; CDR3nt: TGTGCCAGCAGCACGGGACTAGAGAACAATGAGCAGTTCTTC
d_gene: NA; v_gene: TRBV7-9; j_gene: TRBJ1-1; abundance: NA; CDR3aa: CASSGGNTEAFF; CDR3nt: TGTGCCAGCAGCGGAGGGAACACTGAAGCTTTCTTT
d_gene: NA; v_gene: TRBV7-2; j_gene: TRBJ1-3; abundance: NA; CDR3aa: CASSFFPASGNTIYF; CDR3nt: TGTGCCAGCAGCTTCTTCCCCGCTTCTGGAAACACCATATATTTT
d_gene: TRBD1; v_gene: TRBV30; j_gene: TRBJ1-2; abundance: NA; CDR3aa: CAWSVLGQGLYYGYTF; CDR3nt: TGTGCCTGGAGTGTACTCGGACAGGGTCTTTACTATGGCTACACCTTC
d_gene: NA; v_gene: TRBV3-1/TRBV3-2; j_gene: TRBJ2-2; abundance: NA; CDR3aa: CASSQARDTGELFF; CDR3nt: TGTGCCAGCAGCCAAGCCAGGGACACCGGGGAGCTGTTTTTT
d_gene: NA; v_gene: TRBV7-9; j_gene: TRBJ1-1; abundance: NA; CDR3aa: CASSLAVAGPEAQDTEAFF; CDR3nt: TGTGCCAGCAGCTTAGCCGTAGCGGGGCCCGAAGCTCAAGACACTGAAGCTTTCTTT
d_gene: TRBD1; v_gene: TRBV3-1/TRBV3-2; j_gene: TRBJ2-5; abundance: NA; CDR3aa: CASSQGGTGIEETQYF; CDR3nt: TGTGCCAGCAGCCAAGGGGGGACAGGCATAGAAGAGACCCAGTACTTC
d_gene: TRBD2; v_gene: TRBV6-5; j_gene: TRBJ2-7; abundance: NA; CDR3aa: CASRLTSGVDEQYF; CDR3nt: TGTGCCAGCAGGCTGACTAGCGGGGTAGACGAGCAGTACTTC
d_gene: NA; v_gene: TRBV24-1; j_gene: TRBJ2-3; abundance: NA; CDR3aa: CATSRGAGRDTQYF; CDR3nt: TGTGCCACCTCGCGAGGGGCGGGGAGAGATACGCAGTATTTT
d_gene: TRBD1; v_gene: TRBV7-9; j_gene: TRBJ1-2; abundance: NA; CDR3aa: CASRRDSPYGYTF; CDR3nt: TGTGCCAGCAGGCGGGACAGCCCCTATGGCTACACCTTC
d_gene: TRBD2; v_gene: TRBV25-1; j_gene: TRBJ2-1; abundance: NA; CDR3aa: CASSESGGLYNEQFF; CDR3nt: TGTGCCAGCAGTGAAAGCGGGGGGCTCTACAATGAGCAGTTCTTC